The rows below give T cell receptor beta chains drawn from one sample of a study of shared clonotypes between healthy human individuals. Data came from immunoSEQ multiplex PCR; TCRdb stores just in-frame clones and leaves some out. The sample records some 2,100,000 clones, around 95% being singletons. Sequenced material: naive CD4+ T cells sorted from blood. Source of these receptors: a man aged 18 to 29 in good health. Both conserved end residues are part of each CDR3. The D gene is left open where the match is weak. Size is stated for part of the rows, as once, few or many counts, or as a class when the clone is expanded.

J	size	D	V	CDR3	DNA
TRBJ1-2	-	TRBD1	TRBV6-4	CANDSGQGFGGYTF	TGTGCCAACGACTCGGGACAGGGCTTTGGTGGCTACACCTTC
TRBJ1-2	once	-	TRBV9	CASSPGGLALYGYTF	TGTGCCAGCAGCCCAGGTGGCTTAGCCCTCTATGGCTACACCTTC
TRBJ1-5	few	TRBD1	TRBV7-2	CASSLGEGQGAQPQHF	TGTGCCAGCAGCTTAGGGGAAGGACAGGGTGCTCAGCCCCAGCATTTT
TRBJ2-7	-	TRBD2	TRBV6-6	CASQGGLAGGEQYF	TGTGCTTCACAGGGAGGTCTAGCGGGAGGCGAGCAGTACTTC
TRBJ2-3	-	-	TRBV5-1	CASSLAGAGSTDTQYF	TGCGCCAGCAGCTTGGCGGGGGCCGGTAGCACAGATACGCAGTATTTT
TRBJ2-1	once	TRBD2	TRBV4-3	CASRRSGTSGFDEQFF	TGCGCCAGCAGGCGTTCCGGGACTAGCGGGTTTGATGAGCAGTTCTTC
TRBJ1-1	-	TRBD1	TRBV19	CASIDRGETEAFF	TGTGCCAGTATCGACAGGGGGGAAACTGAAGCTTTCTTT
TRBJ1-3	-	-	TRBV5-1	CASSLAVGARVGNTIYF	TGCGCCAGCAGCTTGGCCGTCGGGGCTCGTGTCGGAAACACCATATATTTT
TRBJ1-5	-	TRBD1	TRBV2	CASSKRQGQPQHF	TGTGCCAGCAGTAAGCGACAGGGCCAGCCCCAGCATTTT
TRBJ2-7	-	-	TRBV18	CASSPLSRPYEQYF	TGTGCCAGCTCACCACTTAGCAGGCCCTACGAGCAGTACTTC
TRBJ2-2	-	-	TRBV19	CASTHLQANTGELFF	TGTGCCAGTACCCACCTACAGGCGAACACCGGGGAGCTGTTTTTT
TRBJ1-2	-	-	TRBV15	CATSSGGNYGYTF	TGTGCCACCAGCAGCGGGGGTAACTATGGCTACACCTTC
TRBJ1-6	-	TRBD1	TRBV6-5	CASSRQGPYNSPLHF	TGTGCCAGCAGCCGACAGGGACCCTATAATTCACCCCTCCACTTT
TRBJ2-5	-	-	TRBV28	CASNKYSETQYF	TGTGCCAGCAATAAATATTCCGAGACCCAGTACTTC
TRBJ1-6	-	TRBD1	TRBV28	CASSPPDRAASPLHF	TGTGCCAGCAGTCCCCCGGACAGGGCGGCTTCACCCCTCCACTTT
TRBJ2-2	-	-	TRBV25-1	CASSAGQNTGELFF	TGTGCCAGCAGTGCCGGACAGAACACCGGGGAGCTGTTTTTT